This T cell receptor beta chain appears in the sequencing data of a study of regulatory T cells in long-lasting Graves disease. Deletions cut 3 bases from V and 4 bases from J, with 12 bases between. The CDR3 totals 14 residues. Time point noted: newly diagnosed GD, antithyroid drugs for less than 3 months. Extracted PBMC RNA gave rise to the TCR library. EDTA tubes held Nine milliliters of peripheral blood from each patient. This clonotype was seen repeatedly, ten times or more. The antigen is not known. Study results and limitations: Persistent Graves' patients possessed reduced TCR diversity relative to recently diagnosed ones. Persistent patients shared more public clonotypes (around 2,500) than new patients (approximately 1,000). Favored gene segments in persistent disease were TRBV28, TRBJ1-2 and TRBJ2-5.

Researchers made TCR beta libraries by using iRepertoire HTBI primers and running Arm-PCR on CDR3 regions. TCRdb itself ran the multiplex PCR reads through MiXCR, one entry per CDR3 protein. The sample shows roughly 420,000 distinct CDR3 sequences, roughly a sixth of them seen only once. The sequencing here drew on peripheral blood mononuclear cells (PBMCs), taken at new diagnosis, from a patient treated with antithyroid drugs. V usage is TRBV12-3 or TRBV12-4 and J usage is TRBJ1-2, with D tentatively TRBD1 (5 bases). The origin of this receptor is a female donor with Graves disease. CDR3 sequence: CASSFFMGVYGYTF. The CDR3 bases are TGTGCCAGCAGTTTCTTTATGGGGGTCTATGGCTACACCTTC.